This T cell receptor (beta chain) comes out of a study of shared clonotypes between healthy human individuals. Sequencing was performed with immunoSEQ multiplex PCR; in TCRdb, only in-frame clones are kept and a portion is missing. The profile shows about 1 million clones, about 70% of them singletons. V trimming: 5 bases; J trimming: 5 bases; junction bases outside the gene matches: 8. The CDR3 consists of 15 residues. CDR1 and CDR2 (germline): SEHNR, FQNEAQ (reference sequence). The rearrangement links TRBV7-9 to TRBJ2-7; 11 bases align to TRBD1. The specimen sequenced was memory CD4+ T cells sorted from blood. As for subset: CD45RA-negative fraction. The receptor's source is a man between 18 and 29 years old in good health. The CDR3 is CASSRTRTGGNEQYF. CDR3 nucleotide sequence: TGTGCCAGCAGCCGCACTAGGACAGGGGGCAACGAGCAGTACTTC.